Listed here is a single TCR beta chain. This receptor's antigen is unknown. It has no much larger one-base neighbor in the sample; base qualities were not kept. This sample is part of a study of PD-L1 blockade in urothelial cancer (dated by TCRdb to 2016 to 2017). About the investigation overall: Every patient began therapy in the mid-2010s and was given atezolizumab 1,200 mg intravenously every 3 weeks. Some 30 patients had pretreatment blood TCR-seq, around 24 had at least one posttreatment blood collection, and around 24 had tumor TCR-seq. Pretreatment tumor samples, along with matched peripheral blood collected serially before and after atezolizumab treatment, underwent TCR sequencing. An exploratory multi-omic analysis was conducted of the somatic, immune and clinical correlates of response to PD-L1 blockade with atezolizumab in urothelial cancer. In the same patients, pretreatment tumors underwent whole exome sequencing and RNA sequencing in addition to TCR sequencing. Durable clinical benefit was achieved by nine patients but not by the remaining 20. Blood samples gave a median of approximately 150,000 T cells and approximately 81,000 unique TCRs, with a median clonality of 0.080. Blood samples were analyzed at two time points: 3 weeks after treatment start (second dose) and 6 weeks after treatment start. Patients had an ECOG performance status of 0 or 1 and had received between 0 and 3 prior chemotherapy regimens. About 90% of the roughly 30 patients were identified as males with urothelial cancer of bladder origin, and a prior smoking history was reported by 18 of 29 patients. Progression-free survival longer than 6 months counted as durable clinical benefit, and TCR features were additionally tested against both progression-free and overall survival. Points the paper makes about the study in general: Improved progression-free and overall survival was found to be associated with pretreatment peripheral blood TCR clonality below the median. At 3 weeks after the start of treatment, tumor-associated TCR clones in peripheral blood had expanded more in patients with durable benefit (n of about 22, p = 0.022). Because the sample size was small (n ≈ 30) and many exploratory analyses were performed, the results are intended to be hypothesis-generating.

From the cysteine up to the phenylalanine, the CDR3 has a length of 14 residues. Of the read, only the CDR3 DNA is kept; its 42 bases are in frame from base 1. V loses 3 bases of germline sequence and J loses 2 bases, and the interval between the two ends is 10 bases. CDR1 SGDLS and CDR2 YYNGEE were looked up in the germline V gene. This specimen's time point label, per the study, means: pretreatment peripheral blood. A total of approximately 27 patients with locally advanced or metastatic urothelial carcinoma, treated at Memorial Sloan Kettering on a trial protocol, made up the cohort. Peripheral blood mononuclear cells were collected pretreatment and during treatment, with between 1 and 8 total time points obtained per patient. The Qiagen DNeasy Blood extraction kit was used to purify genomic DNA from total PBMCs and tumor samples. PBMCs were collected pretreatment and during treatment, and were isolated and stored as previously described.

Synthetic TCR analog templates were spiked into each PCR to estimate absolute template abundance from read counts. The immunoSEQ assay used bias-controlled V and J gene primers to amplify TCRbeta CDR3 regions from genomic DNA. Sequencing of rearranged TCRbeta segments was performed at approximately 20X coverage. The original methods were these. Clustering was used to correct sequencing errors, and CDR3s were annotated against IMGT so that V, D and J genes could be assigned. Only productive TCRbeta rearrangements were used in downstream analyses, excluding out-of-frame or stop-codon sequences. Clonality was calculated as one minus the Shannon entropy normalized by the log of the number of unique productive sequences. Fisher's exact test with Benjamini-Hochberg correction, at a threshold of adjusted p below 0.01, was used to find clones that differed between time points or between blood and tumor. Held by TCRdb, this immuneACCESS table contains in-frame sequences only and omits some clones. Under half of the omission traces to an unresolved V gene where checked; the cause of the rest is unknown. The V and J calls and clone size come from that table; D and trimming were worked out from the DNA. The table for this sample lists tens of thousands of clones; around four fifths of them were counted only once. About 7.4% of the sample lies in the top ten.

The receptor was isolated from a middle-aged man with urothelial cancer. The rearranged segments are TRBV9 and TRBJ2-3; the D gene is possibly TRBD2, with 6 bases matching. The input for sequencing was PBMCs, taken around atezolizumab (anti-PD-L1) treatment. This receptor has the CDR3 CASSGGLITDTQYF. The sequenced DNA is TGTGCCAGCAGCGGGGGACTGATCACAGATACGCAGTATTTT.